This entry lists 20 T cell receptor beta chains sequenced from one sample in a study of blood T cell repertoires in COVID-19. Libraries were prepared by immunoSEQ multiplex PCR; TCRdb keeps only in-frame clonotypes and omits some of them. The sample lists approximately 150,000 clones, 70% to 90% occurring once. The sequenced sample consisted of peripheral blood. These receptor sequences come from a man in his 70s with acute or convalescent COVID-19.

The genes are TRBV7-2 and TRBJ2-1; TRBD2 aligns across 10 bases. J gave up 7 bases and V 5 bases, and 11 bases lay outside the gene matches. Germline CDR1 reads SGHTA; CDR2 reads FQGNSA. CDR3 length equals 16 residues. The CDR3: CASSIYGTSARNEQFF. CDR3 DNA: TGTGCCAGCAGCATCTACGGGACTAGCGCTAGGAATGAGCAGTTCTTC.

This chain uses TRBV2 with TRBJ2-7; maybe TRBD1 (6 bases). Between the trimmed V and J ends, which lost 4 bases and 1 base, there was a span of 8 bases. The CDR3 totals 13 residues. Germline assignment: CDR1 SNHLY and CDR2 FYNNEI. CDR3 sequence (DNA): TGTGCCAGCAGTGCGGACAGATCCTACGAGCAGTACTTC. This sequence encodes CASSADRSYEQYF.

This clone has just one count. The chain joins TRBV5-1 to TRBJ2-1, with 7 bases matching TRBD2. The germline V gene encodes CDR1 SGHRS and CDR2 YFSETQ. The ends lost 1 base at V and 2 bases at J; junction bases unmatched: 9. The CDR3 totals 17 residues. DNA of the CDR3: TGCGCCAGCAGCTTGAGAACCCTAGCGGTGACCTACAATGAGCAGTTCTTC. This translates into CASSLRTLAVTYNEQFF.

This rearrangement joins TRBV4-3 to TRBJ2-3; TRBD1 matches at 9 bases. V lost 1 base and J lost 3; bases outside the gene matches: 8. The CDR3 runs to 17 residues. Germline CDR1 and CDR2: LGHNA and YSLEER. The CDR3 sequence is CASSQGGPGTGTDTQYF. The CDR3 nucleotides read TGCGCCAGCAGCCAAGGGGGCCCCGGGACAGGGACAGATACGCAGTATTTT.

CDR3: CASSSPTSGANNEQFF. In DNA, the CDR3 is TGTGCCAGCAGCTCCCCGACTAGCGGGGCCAACAATGAGCAGTTCTTC. The chain is built from TRBV11-2 and TRBJ2-1; 11 bases are a match to TRBD2. Germline V lookup: CDR1 SGHAT, CDR2 FQNNGV. The CDR3 consists of 16 residues. The V and J ends lost 4 bases and 5 bases, in that order; junction bases with no gene match: 7.

The genes are TRBV18 and TRBJ2-2, with TRBD1 matching 9 bases. The V segment lost 1 base and the J segment 1 base; nucleotides outside the gene matches: 4. Germline CDR1 KGHSH, CDR2 LQKENI. The CDR3 totals 17 residues. The chain's CDR3 is CASSPLQGALNTGELFF. CDR3 bases: TGTGCCAGCTCACCACTACAGGGGGCGTTGAACACCGGGGAGCTGTTTTTT. The whole variable domain, filled in from reference TRBV18 and TRBJ2-2, reads NAGVMQNPRHLVRRRGQEARLRCSPMKGHSHVYWYRQLPEEGLKFMVYLQKENIIDESGMPKERFSAEFPKEGPSILRIQQVVRGDSAAYFCASSPLQGALNTGELFFGEGSRLTVL.

V is TRBV28 and J is TRBJ2-2; 9 bases are shared with TRBD2. V trimming: 5 bases; J trimming: 4 bases; junction bases outside the gene matches: 8. This CDR3 region has 16 residues. Germline lookup yields CDR1 MDHEN and CDR2 SYDVKM. The CDR3 region has the DNA TGTGCCAGCAGTCCTCGGATAGCGGGAGTCACCGGGGAGCTGTTTTTT. This codes for CASSPRIAGVTGELFF.

The chain links TRBV18 to TRBJ1-3; 8 bases are a match to TRBD1. The junction had 4 bases not matched to a gene; V was cut back by 3 bases and J by 0 bases. Germline V CDR1 and CDR2: KGHSH, LQKENI. This CDR3 contains 16 residues. CDR3 in DNA: TGTGCCAGCTCACCGGGACAGGCCTACTCTGGAAACACCATATATTTT. Its translation: CASSPGQAYSGNTIYF.

The rearrangement links TRBV2 to TRBJ2-5; the match to TRBD2 covers 7 bases. CDR3 length: 15 residues. Germline V lookup: CDR1 SNHLY, CDR2 FYNNEI. The V segment lost 0 bases and the J segment 0 bases; nucleotides outside the gene matches: 1. This CDR3 reads CASSEAGGYQETQYF. The DNA of the CDR3 is TGTGCCAGCAGTGAAGCGGGAGGGTACCAAGAGACCCAGTACTTC.

In DNA, the CDR3 is TGTGCCAGCAGTTTACAAGGCCGACAGAGCGATTACGAGCAGTACTTC. Translation: CASSLQGRQSDYEQYF. The rearrangement joins TRBV27 to TRBJ2-7; D perhaps matches TRBD1 (5 bases). The CDR3 length is 16 residues. The germline gives CDR1 MNHEY, CDR2 SMNVEV (reference sequence). V lost 2 bases to trimming and J lost 4 bases, with 18 bases between them.

This chain joins TRBV6-2 or TRBV6-3 and TRBJ2-7, with 7 positions matching TRBD1. V lost 4 bases, J lost 3 bases, and 9 bases stayed unmatched. Per the germline V gene, CDR1 is MNHEY and CDR2 is SVGEGT. The CDR3 length is 15 residues. The CDR3 sequence is CASSWATGLGYEQYF. CDR3 DNA sequence: TGTGCCAGCAGTTGGGCGACAGGGCTTGGCTACGAGCAGTACTTC.

The V and J genes are TRBV5-3 and TRBJ2-1; 8 nucleotides align to TRBD2. TRBV5-3 is an ORF, with its function uncertain. The CDR3 covers 15 residues. V lost 2 bases and J lost 7; bases outside the gene matches: 8. This CDR3 is CARSFGLAGENEQFF. CDR3 nucleotides: TGTGCCAGAAGCTTTGGGCTAGCGGGCGAGAATGAGCAGTTCTTC.

The rearrangement links TRBV5-4 to TRBJ2-5, with D maybe TRBD1 (5 bases). The CDR3 is 15 amino acids. V was trimmed by 0 bases and J by 2 bases, leaving 11 bases between them. Germline V lookup: CDR1 SGHNT, CDR2 YYREEE (reference sequence). The CDR3 DNA reads TGTGCCAGCAGCTTGGGGACATTGGGACAAGAGACCCAGTACTTC. It codes for CASSLGTLGQETQYF.

The J gene is TRBJ2-3, the V gene TRBV5-8; the match to TRBD1 covers 8 bases. In germline, CDR1 is SGHTS, CDR2 YDEGEE. V shed 4 bases, J shed 10 bases, and the junction held 8 bases outside the gene matches. The CDR3 spans 13 residues. The chain's CDR3 is CASSPRQGFAQYF. In nucleotides, the CDR3 is TGTGCCAGCAGCCCGCGACAGGGGTTTGCGCAGTATTTT.

The chain combines TRBV29-1 with TRBJ2-4, with a tentative D call TRBD2 (5 bases). The CDR3 totals 13 residues. V was clipped by 4 bases and J by 2 bases, with 9 bases between them. Germline CDR1 SQVTM, CDR2 ANQGSEA. CDR3: CSVVGRSKNIQYF. Here the CDR3 DNA reads TGCAGCGTTGTGGGGAGATCCAAAAACATTCAGTACTTC. Full variable domain (remainder filled in from reference TRBV29-1 and TRBJ2-4): SAVISQKPSRDICQRGTSLTIQCQVDSQVTMMFWYRQQPGQSLTLIATANQGSEATYESGFVIDKFPISRPNLTFSTLTVSNMSPEDSSIYLCSVVGRSKNIQYFGAGTRLSVL.

This chain's CDR3 is CATSGGGNYNEQFF. CDR3 nucleotide sequence: TGTGCCACCAGTGGGGGAGGTAACTACAATGAGCAGTTCTTC. The rearrangement joins TRBV24-1 to TRBJ2-1; possibly TRBD2 for D (6 bases). Germline V lookup: CDR1 KGHDR, CDR2 SFDVKD. The CDR3 has 14 residues. With 5 bases removed from V and 3 bases from J, the gap between germline ends came to 10 bases.

The V and J genes are TRBV4-1 and TRBJ2-2, with D maybe TRBD2 (6 bases). CDR3 length equals 16 residues. Germline-derived CDR1 and CDR2 are MGHRA and YSYEKL. V was clipped by 2 bases and J by 7 bases, with 17 bases between them. The CDR3 is CASSQYGTSGYGELFF. The CDR3 DNA follows: TGCGCCAGCAGCCAATATGGGACTTCAGGATACGGGGAGCTGTTTTTT.

In DNA, the CDR3 is TGTGCCTGGAGTAGGTGGCAGGGGGACAACGAGCAGTACTTC. Translated, it gives CAWSRWQGDNEQYF. The chain combines TRBV30 with TRBJ2-7; 7 positions agree with TRBD1. The junction had 9 bases not matched to a gene; V was cut back by 2 bases and J by 5 bases. The CDR3 runs 14 residues. CDR1 and CDR2 from the germline V gene are GTSNPN and SVGIG (reference sequence).

V gene TRBV11-2 combines with J gene TRBJ2-7; possible D gene TRBD2, 6 bases. CDR3 size: 14 residues. V gave up 3 bases and J gave up 3 bases, with 12 bases separating them. Germline values: CDR1 SGHAT, CDR2 FQNNGV. The CDR3 DNA reads as TGTGCCAGCAGCTTGCCCCCCGGGAGCTACGAGCAGTACTTC. Translated, it gives CASSLPPGSYEQYF.

This chain connects TRBV5-1 to TRBJ2-1; 7 nucleotides agree with TRBD2. Germline V gene data show CDR1 as SGHRS and CDR2 as YFSETQ. Unmatched junction bases numbered 6, after V lost 4 bases and J lost 2 bases. This CDR3 comprises 15 residues. The DNA for the CDR3 is TGCGCCAGCAGCCCTGCTAGCGGCACCTACAATGAGCAGTTCTTC. It encodes CASSPASGTYNEQFF.